This T cell receptor (beta chain) originates from a study of blood T cell repertoires in COVID-19. Study at large: Samples taken during acute and convalescent COVID-19 were collected in the United States, Italy and Spain.

The germline CDR1 and CDR2 sequences are LGHDT and YNNKEL (reference sequence). The CDR3 runs 17 residues. Trimming shortened V by 6 bases and J by 0 bases, and 15 bases separated the two germline ends. Sequencing used immunoSEQ multiplex PCR; TCRdb keeps in-frame clones, though not all of them. The data hold a few hundred thousand clones, with over 85% observed a single time. The chain has TRBV3-1 (or the pseudogene TRBV3-2) and TRBJ2-6; tentatively, D is TRBD2 (5 bases). The specimen sequenced was peripheral blood. The TCR was taken from a man younger than 30 with COVID-19, enrolled during active disease. In DNA, the CDR3 is TGTGCCAGCAGTCAACTTCCCGGGATCTCTGGGGCCAACGTCCTGACTTTC. Amino acids: CASSQLPGISGANVLTF.